Listed below are T cell receptor beta chains from one sample, sequenced in a study of blood T cell repertoires in COVID-19. This table comes from immunoSEQ multiplex PCR, and its TCRdb copy is limited to in-frame clones, with some not included. The data contain about 62,000 clones, 76% of them singletons. The sequenced material came from peripheral blood. These receptors were taken from a woman aged 50 to 60 with active or convalescent COVID-19. Each CDR3 is given with its conserved first and last residue. The D gene is left open where the match is weak. Rows may omit the clone size; those that give it use once, few, many or a size class.

v_call	j_call	d_call	clone_size	cdr3_aa	cdr3_nt
TRBV6-5	TRBJ1-2	.	.	CASSKTEVYGYTF	TGTGCCAGCAGCAAGACAGAAGTCTATGGCTACACCTTC
TRBV5-1	TRBJ1-2	TRBD1	.	CASSPGQFIGYTF	TGCGCCAGCAGCCCGGGACAGTTCATTGGCTACACCTTC
TRBV10-2	TRBJ2-7	TRBD2	.	CASSATSGAYEQYF	TGCGCCAGCAGTGCGACTAGCGGAGCCTACGAGCAGTACTTC
TRBV3-1/TRBV3-2	TRBJ2-5	TRBD2	.	CASSQGLAGSRETQYF	TGTGCCAGCAGCCAAGGACTAGCGGGTTCACGGGAGACCCAGTACTTC
TRBV5-6	TRBJ2-2	TRBD2	few	CASSLRTSPYTGELFF	TGTGCCAGCAGCTTGAGGACTAGCCCTTACACCGGGGAGCTGTTTTTT
TRBV5-6	TRBJ1-5	.	.	CASSSYRAYSNQPQHF	TGTGCCAGCAGCTCTTACAGGGCTTATAGCAATCAGCCCCAGCATTTT
TRBV11-2	TRBJ2-7	.	few	CASSLARAYEQYF	TGTGCCAGCAGCTTGGCCAGGGCCTACGAGCAGTACTTC
TRBV9	TRBJ1-5	.	.	CASSVEGWGNQPQHF	TGTGCCAGCAGCGTAGAGGGGTGGGGCAATCAGCCCCAGCATTTT
TRBV4-3	TRBJ1-4	.	.	CASSQDLLGHATNEKLFF	TGCGCCAGCAGCCAAGATCTTCTAGGCCACGCAACTAATGAAAAACTGTTTTTT
TRBV24-1	TRBJ2-3	TRBD2	.	CATSDSGLAGGVSTDTQYF	TGTGCCACCAGTGATTCGGGACTAGCGGGAGGGGTCTCCACAGATACGCAGTATTTT
TRBV7-9	TRBJ2-3	TRBD2	.	CASSFNPLGSGRAADTQYF	TGTGCCAGCAGCTTCAATCCCCTCGGAAGCGGGAGGGCGGCAGATACGCAGTATTTT
TRBV6-5	TRBJ1-4	.	.	CASSYSSQGQAKLFF	TGTGCCAGCAGTTACTCGAGCCAGGGTCAAGCAAAACTGTTTTTT
TRBV28	TRBJ1-5	TRBD1	.	CASSLGTGSSQPQHF	TGTGCCAGCAGTTTAGGGACAGGGAGTTCGCAGCCCCAGCATTTT
TRBV5-1	TRBJ1-2	.	.	CASSPPGAYGYTF	TGCGCCAGCAGCCCCCCGGGAGCATATGGCTACACCTTC
TRBV18	TRBJ1-2	TRBD1	.	CASSSGTGTNYGYTF	TGTGCCAGCTCATCGGGGACAGGGACTAACTATGGCTACACCTTC
TRBV16	TRBJ2-2	.	.	CASSQSYHTGELFF	TGTGCCAGCAGCCAATCGTATCACACCGGGGAGCTGTTTTTT
TRBV7-9	TRBJ2-3	TRBD2	.	CASSLRPSGSTDTQYF	TGTGCCAGCAGCTTAAGGCCTAGCGGTAGCACAGATACGCAGTATTTT
TRBV7-2	TRBJ2-7	.	.	CASSPPGFRIVNEQYF	TGTGCCAGCAGCCCCCCCGGGTTCCGTATTGTTAACGAGCAGTACTTC
TRBV19	TRBJ1-1	.	.	CASRKQQKNTEAFF	TGTGCCAGTAGGAAGCAACAGAAGAACACTGAAGCTTTCTTT
TRBV11-2	TRBJ2-3	.	.	CASSFTGLETDTQYF	TGTGCCAGCAGCTTTACGGGACTGGAGACCGATACGCAGTATTTT
TRBV10-3	TRBJ2-1	.	.	CAIRGPASSSYNEQFF	TGTGCCATCAGGGGGCCCGCCTCGAGCTCCTACAATGAGCAGTTCTTC
TRBV2	TRBJ2-2	TRBD2	once	CASSSGSGAGELFF	TGTGCCAGCAGTAGCGGGAGTGGAGCCGGGGAGCTGTTTTTT
TRBV7-2	TRBJ1-1	.	.	CASSRGRVMNTEAFF	TGTGCCAGCAGCAGGGGCAGGGTCATGAACACTGAAGCTTTCTTT
TRBV6-6	TRBJ1-2	.	.	CASSRTGNYGYTF	TGTGCCAGCAGTAGAACAGGGAACTATGGCTACACCTTC
TRBV24-1	TRBJ2-5	TRBD1	.	CATGDRGRLETQYF	TGTGCCACCGGGGACAGGGGGCGACTAGAGACCCAGTACTTC
TRBV13	TRBJ2-7	TRBD2	.	CASSLISGRKQYF	TGTGCCAGCAGCTTAATTAGCGGGAGAAAGCAGTACTTC
TRBV5-1	TRBJ1-2	TRBD1	.	CASSATGTYGYTF	TGCGCCAGCAGCGCGACAGGGACATATGGCTACACCTTC
TRBV24-1	TRBJ2-6	TRBD1	.	CATSDSRDRSHSGANVLTF	TGTGCCACCAGTGATAGTCGGGACAGGTCTCACTCTGGGGCCAACGTCCTGACTTTC
TRBV2	TRBJ1-5	.	.	CASREDAGNQPQHF	TGTGCCAGCAGGGAGGACGCGGGCAATCAGCCCCAGCATTTT
TRBV5-1	TRBJ2-7	TRBD1	.	CASRSRQGTYEQYF	TGCGCCAGCAGATCCAGACAGGGGACCTACGAGCAGTACTTC
TRBV30	TRBJ2-3	.	.	CAWDRSTSTDTQYF	TGTGCCTGGGACAGGTCCACTAGCACAGATACGCAGTATTTT
TRBV3-1/TRBV3-2	TRBJ1-5	.	once	CASSQESEEGKQPQHF	TGTGCCAGCAGCCAAGAAAGTGAGGAGGGAAAACAGCCCCAGCATTTT
TRBV15	TRBJ2-4	.	.	CATSQDRPKNIQYF	TGTGCCACCAGCCAGGATAGGCCCAAAAACATTCAGTACTTC
TRBV15	TRBJ1-1	TRBD1	few	CATSRDPPGTGGASFTEAFF	TGTGCCACCAGCAGAGATCCTCCCGGGACAGGGGGCGCCTCCTTCACTGAAGCTTTCTTT
TRBV29-1	TRBJ2-3	TRBD2	.	CRQNGTRRRGLRTDTQYF	TGCAGGCAAAATGGGACTAGGCGGAGGGGCCTCCGCACAGATACGCAGTATTTT
TRBV27	TRBJ2-7	TRBD1	medium-sized	CASSDRGGPDEQYF	TGTGCCAGCAGCGACAGGGGGGGCCCCGACGAGCAGTACTTC
TRBV6-1	TRBJ1-4	TRBD1	.	CASSPQGANEKLFF	TGTGCCAGCAGTCCACAGGGGGCAAATGAAAAACTGTTTTTT
TRBV11-2	TRBJ1-4	TRBD1	.	CASSLDSGGGEKLFF	TGTGCCAGCAGCCTAGACTCAGGGGGTGGTGAAAAACTGTTTTTT
TRBV3-1/TRBV3-2	TRBJ1-3	.	.	CASSQGSSGNTIYF	TGTGCCAGCAGCCAAGGGAGCTCTGGAAACACCATATATTTT